The 20 T cell receptor beta chains given below trace back to one sample, sequenced in a study of blood T cell repertoires in COVID-19. The table came from immunoSEQ multiplex PCR; TCRdb's copy has only in-frame clones and leaves some out. The data contain fewer than 250,000 clones, around 86% of them singletons. The source material was PBMCs or T cells enriched from blood (not recorded which). These receptors originate from a man aged 30-40 years in a cohort exposed to, infected with or recovered from COVID-19 (not recorded which).

The chain couples TRBV2 to TRBJ2-5; tentative D call: TRBD2 (5 bases). The germline V gene encodes CDR1 SNHLY and CDR2 FYNNEI. Trimming pared 4 bases from V and 5 bases from J, leaving 14 bases between. This CDR3 is 14 amino acids long. CDR3 sequence reads: CASSGRSKRETQYF. The CDR3 bases are TGTGCCAGCAGTGGACGCTCCAAGCGGGAGACCCAGTACTTC.

This clone occurred once. The genes are TRBV13 and TRBJ2-7; TRBD2 matches at 10 bases. The CDR3 consists of 16 residues. The V gene's germline CDR1 is PRHDT and CDR2 FYEKMQ (reference sequence). V was clipped by 0 bases and J by 3 bases; unmatched bases: 5. The CDR3 here is CASSLGWTSGDYEQYF. The CDR3 DNA sequence: TGTGCCAGCAGCTTAGGCTGGACTAGCGGCGACTACGAGCAGTACTTC.

The rearrangement joins TRBV7-8 to TRBJ2-7; D is perhaps TRBD1 (6 bases). V was cut by 1 base and J by 2 bases, with 18 bases left in between. This CDR3 has 17 amino acids. Per germline, CDR1 SGHVS and CDR2 FQNEAQ. CDR3 sequence reads: CASSLERRGQQTYEQYF. DNA of the CDR3: TGTGCCAGCAGCTTAGAAAGACGGGGACAACAAACCTACGAGCAGTACTTC.

Notes on this clone: The same CDR3 can be traced to other DNA sequences in this sample. The chain carries TRBV5-1 and TRBJ1-1; unclear D gene. The V end lost 0 bases, the J end lost 1 base, and 7 bases lay between the germline ends. The CDR3 length is 14 residues. CDR1 SGHRS and CDR2 YFSETQ come from the germline V gene. Written as DNA, the CDR3 is TGCGCCAGCAGCTTGGGACAAGCGAACACTGAAGCTTTCTTT. Translated: CASSLGQANTEAFF. The full variable domain, its missing parts supplied by reference TRBV5-1 and TRBJ1-1, is KAGVTQTPRYLIKTRGQQVTLSCSPISGHRSVSWYQQTPGQGLQFLFEYFSETQRNKGNFPGRFSGRQFSNSRSEMNVSTLELGDSALYLCASSLGQANTEAFFGQGTRLTVV.

The chain has TRBV28 and TRBJ2-1, with D maybe TRBD2 (6 bases). Germline values: CDR1 MDHEN, CDR2 SYDVKM. V lost 2 bases, J lost 12 bases, and 20 bases lay in between. The CDR3 spans 15 residues. CDR3 DNA: TGTGCCAGCAGTTTAACCGGAGTGGGGGGATCAGGGCAGTTCTTC. This codes for CASSLTGVGGSGQFF.

This rearrangement joins TRBV9 to TRBJ2-4; the match to TRBD1 covers 11 bases. Per the germline V gene, CDR1 is SGDLS and CDR2 is YYNGEE. The CDR3 sequence is 16 residues long. Germline trimming cut 3 bases from V and 3 bases from J; bases unmatched to any gene: 5. CDR3 residues: CASSEGTGGDKNIQYF. The DNA for the CDR3 is TGTGCCAGCAGCGAGGGGACAGGGGGAGACAAAAACATTCAGTACTTC.

The rearrangement joins TRBV24-1 to TRBJ1-1; 8 nucleotides align to TRBD1. CDR3 length equals 14 residues. From germline, CDR1 is KGHDR and CDR2 SFDVKD. V trimming: 7 bases; J trimming: 6 bases; junction bases outside the gene matches: 9. The CDR3 DNA reads as TGTGCCACCAGGCCCCGGGACAGGATCTCTGAAGCTTTCTTT. This sequence encodes CATRPRDRISEAFF.

The rearrangement joins TRBV7-8 to TRBJ2-2; TRBD2 agrees at 11 bases. The V segment lost 1 base and the J segment 4 bases; nucleotides outside the gene matches: 5. The CDR3 has 17 residues. Germline lookup yields CDR1 SGHVS and CDR2 FQNEAQ. CDR3 loop: CASSLGSSGRSTGELFF. In DNA form, the CDR3 reads TGTGCCAGCAGCTTAGGCTCTAGCGGGAGGAGCACCGGGGAGCTGTTTTTT.

The V and J genes are TRBV19 and TRBJ1-1; D not certain. Deletions cut 4 bases from V and 1 base from J, with 19 bases between. The CDR3 consists of 17 residues. The germline V gene encodes CDR1 LNHDA and CDR2 SQIVND (reference sequence). The CDR3 here is CASSTLRSPDGNTEAFF. CDR3 nucleotide sequence: TGTGCCAGTAGTACCCTCAGGTCTCCTGATGGGAACACTGAAGCTTTCTTT.

This clone came up once. This sequence joins TRBV5-1 and TRBJ2-1; 7 bases fit TRBD2. The CDR3 covers 19 residues. Germline CDR1 and CDR2: SGHRS and YFSETQ. The J segment lost 0 bases and the V segment lost 2 bases, leaving 14 bases of the junction unmatched. DNA for the CDR3: TGCGCCAGCAGCTTTACGGCTAGCGGTATTCTCCCCTCCTACAATGAGCAGTTCTTC. Encoded protein: CASSFTASGILPSYNEQFF.

The V call is TRBV27, the J call TRBJ2-1, with D perhaps matching TRBD1 (8 bases). The CDR3 is made up of 16 amino acids. V lost 6 bases to trimming and J lost 6 bases, with 21 bases between them. The germline V gene has CDR1 MNHEY and CDR2 SMNVEV (reference sequence). The CDR3 sequence: CASRRQGREFLNEQFF. The CDR3, as DNA: TGTGCCAGCAGACGACAGGGGCGGGAGTTCCTCAATGAGCAGTTCTTC.

In its sample, this clone was seen a few times. CDR3 nucleotides: TGTGCCAGCAGTGAAGCGCCACAGGGTGGCTACACCTTC. It yields the protein CASSEAPQGGYTF. The rearrangement joins TRBV2 to TRBJ1-2, with a weak D call TRBD1 (6 bases). The CDR3 spans 13 residues. Germline CDR1 and CDR2: SNHLY and FYNNEI. V was shortened by 0 bases and J by 7 bases, with 9 bases between the two germline ends. The variable domain in full, with the rest retrieved from reference TRBV2 and TRBJ1-2, is EPEVTQTPSHQVTQMGQEVILRCVPISNHLYFYWYRQILGQKVEFLVSFYNNEISEKSEIFDDQFSVERPDGSNFTLKIRSTKLEDSAMYFCASSEAPQGGYTFGSGTRLTVV.

This clone appeared once. The chain joins TRBV29-1 to TRBJ2-7, with a tentative D call TRBD2 (5 bases). Trimming removed 3 bases at V and 6 bases at J, with 15 bases between. Germline V gives CDR1 SQVTM, CDR2 ANQGSEA. The CDR3 covers 13 residues. The CDR3 here is CSVESGKGREQYF. The CDR3 DNA follows: TGCAGCGTTGAGTCCGGGAAGGGTCGCGAGCAGTACTTC.

V gene TRBV7-6 combines with J gene TRBJ1-4; D not resolved. V was trimmed by 2 bases and J by 4 bases, leaving 11 bases between them. The length of the CDR3 is 15 residues. Germline-derived CDR1 and CDR2 are SGHVS and FNYEAQ. The CDR3 DNA follows: TGTGCCAGCAGCTTAATGGTAGGAGATAATGAAAAACTGTTTTTT. Translation gives CASSLMVGDNEKLFF.

V and J are TRBV16 and TRBJ1-5; the D is unclear. This CDR3 has 16 amino acids. The germline V and J ends were trimmed by 4 bases and 3 bases, with 16 bases remaining between them. Germline CDR1 reads KGHSY; CDR2 reads FQNENV. The CDR3 DNA is TGTGCCAGCAGCCTACCAATGTTGAGCTCCAATCAGCCCCAGCATTTT. Translated: CASSLPMLSSNQPQHF.

This chain links TRBV15 with TRBJ2-1; 8 bases line up with TRBD1. The CDR3 length is 12 residues. The germline CDR1 and CDR2 sequences are LNHNV and YYDKDF (reference sequence). V lost 3 bases, J lost 15 bases, and 7 bases stayed unmatched. The CDR3 loop reads CATSRVGDRPFF. The CDR3 DNA reads TGTGCCACCAGCAGGGTGGGGGACAGGCCGTTCTTC. Variable domain in full (rest from reference TRBV15 and TRBJ2-1): DAMVIQNPRYQVTQFGKPVTLSCSQTLNHNVMYWYQQKSSQAPKLLFHYYDKDFNNEADTPDNFQSRRPNTSFCFLDIRSPGLGDTAMYLCATSRVGDRPFFGPGTRLTVL.

The genes are TRBV14 and TRBJ2-7; 12 bases are a match to TRBD1. V shed 4 bases and J 6 bases; nucleotides not matched to a gene: 10. Germline V gene data show CDR1 as SGHDN and CDR2 as FVKESK. This CDR3 is 16 amino acids long. The CDR3 protein is CASSPRSGTGGSEQYF. The CDR3 bases are TGTGCCAGCAGCCCCCGGAGCGGGACAGGGGGCTCCGAGCAGTACTTC.

This chain links TRBV11-2 with TRBJ2-7, with TRBD1 matching over 8 bases. V was clipped by 1 base and J by 5 bases; unmatched bases: 4. The CDR3 consists of 14 residues. CDR1 and CDR2 (germline): SGHAT, FQNNGV. The CDR3 bases are TGTGCCAGCAGCTTAGGGACAGGGTACCACGAGCAGTACTTC. This sequence encodes CASSLGTGYHEQYF.

This sequence joins TRBV9 and TRBJ2-6; D is unclear. The germline V gene has CDR1 SGDLS and CDR2 YYNGEE. Trimming stripped 0 bases from V and 0 bases from J, with 7 bases between. The CDR3 spans 16 residues. CDR3 residues: CASSVASGSGANVLTF. The CDR3 bases are TGTGCCAGCAGCGTAGCTTCCGGCTCTGGGGCCAACGTCCTGACTTTC.

This rearrangement joins TRBV6-5 to TRBJ2-2, with D possibly TRBD2 on 5 matching bases. V was pared by 6 bases and J by 7 bases, with 18 bases between. CDR1 is MNHEY and CDR2 is SVGAGI in the germline V gene. The CDR3 length is 15 residues. The CDR3 DNA reads as TGTGCCAGCAGGAGGGTTGGTAGGGTTCGCGGGGAGCTGTTTTTT. This translates into CASRRVGRVRGELFF.